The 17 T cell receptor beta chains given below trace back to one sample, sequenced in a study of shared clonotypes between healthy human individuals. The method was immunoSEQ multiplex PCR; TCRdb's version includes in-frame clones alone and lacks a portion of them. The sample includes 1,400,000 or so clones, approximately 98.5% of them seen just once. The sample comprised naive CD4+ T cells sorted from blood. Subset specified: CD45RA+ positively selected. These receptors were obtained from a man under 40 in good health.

The CDR3, as DNA: TGCGCCAGCAGCCAAGAATGGACAACTAATGAAAAACTGTTTTTT. It is translated as CASSQEWTTNEKLFF. The V gene is TRBV4-3, the J gene TRBJ1-4, with D hard to call. V was trimmed by 0 bases and J by 0 bases, leaving 5 bases between them. The CDR3 sequence is 15 residues long. Germline values: CDR1 LGHNA, CDR2 YSLEER.

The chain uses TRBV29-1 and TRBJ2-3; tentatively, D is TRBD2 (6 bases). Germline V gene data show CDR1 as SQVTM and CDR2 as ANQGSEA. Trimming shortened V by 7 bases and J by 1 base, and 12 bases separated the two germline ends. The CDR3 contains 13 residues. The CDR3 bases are TGCAGCGCAGGGCGGGACCGCACAGATACGCAGTATTTT. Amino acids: CSAGRDRTDTQYF.

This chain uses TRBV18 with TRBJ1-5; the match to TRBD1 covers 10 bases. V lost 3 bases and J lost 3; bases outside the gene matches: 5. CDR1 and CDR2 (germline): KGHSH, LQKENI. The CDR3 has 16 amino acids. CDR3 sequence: CASSPKGQGFNQPQHF. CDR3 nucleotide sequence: TGTGCCAGCTCACCTAAGGGACAGGGGTTCAATCAGCCCCAGCATTTT.

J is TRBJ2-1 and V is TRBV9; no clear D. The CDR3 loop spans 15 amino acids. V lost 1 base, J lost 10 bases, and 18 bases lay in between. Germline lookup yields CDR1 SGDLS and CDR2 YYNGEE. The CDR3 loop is CASSVSGPPGVEQFF. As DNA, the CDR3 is TGTGCCAGCAGCGTATCCGGACCCCCTGGAGTCGAGCAGTTCTTC.

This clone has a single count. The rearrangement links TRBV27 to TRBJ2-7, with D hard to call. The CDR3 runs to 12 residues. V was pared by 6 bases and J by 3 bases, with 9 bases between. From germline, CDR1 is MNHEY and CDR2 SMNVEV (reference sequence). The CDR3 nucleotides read TGTGCCAGCAGAGCGAACTACTACGAGCAGTACTTC. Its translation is CASRANYYEQYF.

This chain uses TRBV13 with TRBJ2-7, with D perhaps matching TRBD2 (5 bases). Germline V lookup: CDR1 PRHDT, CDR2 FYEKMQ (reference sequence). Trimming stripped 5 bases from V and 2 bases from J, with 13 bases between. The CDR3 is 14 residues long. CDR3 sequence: CASSEAWGAYEQYF. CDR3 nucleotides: TGTGCCAGCAGCGAAGCGTGGGGAGCCTACGAGCAGTACTTC.

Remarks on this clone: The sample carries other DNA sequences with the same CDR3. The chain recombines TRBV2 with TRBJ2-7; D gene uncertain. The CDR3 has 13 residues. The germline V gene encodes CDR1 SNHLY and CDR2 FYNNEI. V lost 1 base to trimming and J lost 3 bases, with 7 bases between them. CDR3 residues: CASSEGPSYEQYF. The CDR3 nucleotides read TGTGCCAGCAGTGAAGGGCCCAGCTACGAGCAGTACTTC.

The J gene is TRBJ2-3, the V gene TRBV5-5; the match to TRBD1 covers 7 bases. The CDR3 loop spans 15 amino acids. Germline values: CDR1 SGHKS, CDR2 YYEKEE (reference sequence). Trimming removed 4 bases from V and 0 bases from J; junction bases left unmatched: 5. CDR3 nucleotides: TGTGCCAGCAGCCGGGGACAGCAAAGCACAGATACGCAGTATTTT. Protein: CASSRGQQSTDTQYF.

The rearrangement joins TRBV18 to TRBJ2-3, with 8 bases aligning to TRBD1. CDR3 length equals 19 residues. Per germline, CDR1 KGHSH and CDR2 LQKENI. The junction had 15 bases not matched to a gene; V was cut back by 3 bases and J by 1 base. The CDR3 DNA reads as TGTGCCAGCTCACCTAGCCCGACGACAGGGGCGAGGGGCACAGATACGCAGTATTTT. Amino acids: CASSPSPTTGARGTDTQYF.

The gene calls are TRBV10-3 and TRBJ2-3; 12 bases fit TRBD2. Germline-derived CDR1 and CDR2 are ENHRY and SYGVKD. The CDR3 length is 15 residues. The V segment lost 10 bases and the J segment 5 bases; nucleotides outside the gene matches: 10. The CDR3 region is CATNSLAGGLDTQYF. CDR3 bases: TGTGCCACAAATAGCCTAGCGGGAGGGTTAGATACGCAGTATTTT.

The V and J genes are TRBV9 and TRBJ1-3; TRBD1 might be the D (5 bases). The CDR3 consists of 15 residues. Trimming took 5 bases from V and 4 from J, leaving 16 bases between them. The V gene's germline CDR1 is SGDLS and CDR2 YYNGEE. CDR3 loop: CASSLPGRQGNTIYF. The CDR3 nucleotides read TGTGCCAGCAGTTTACCGGGACGGCAAGGAAACACCATATATTTT.

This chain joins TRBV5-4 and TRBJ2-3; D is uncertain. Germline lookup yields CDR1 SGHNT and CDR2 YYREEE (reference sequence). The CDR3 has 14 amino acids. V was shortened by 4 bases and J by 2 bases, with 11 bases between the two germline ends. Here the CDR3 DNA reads TGTGCCAGCAGCCTCCTCTCCTACACAGATACGCAGTATTTT. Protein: CASSLLSYTDTQYF.

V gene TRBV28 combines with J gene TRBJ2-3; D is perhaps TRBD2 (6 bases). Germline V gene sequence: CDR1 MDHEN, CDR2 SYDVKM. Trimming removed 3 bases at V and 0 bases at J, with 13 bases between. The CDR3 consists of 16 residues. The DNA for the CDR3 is TGTGCCAGCAGTTTCCTTTCGGGAGCTAGCACAGATACGCAGTATTTT. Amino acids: CASSFLSGASTDTQYF.

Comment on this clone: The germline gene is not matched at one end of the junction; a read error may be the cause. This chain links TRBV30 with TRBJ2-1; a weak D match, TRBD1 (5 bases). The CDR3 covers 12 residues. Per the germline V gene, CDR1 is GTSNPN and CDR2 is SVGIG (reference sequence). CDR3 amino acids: CAWSDQGFFTIF. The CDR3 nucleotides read TGTGCCTGGAGTGATCAGGGATTTTTTACTATCTTC. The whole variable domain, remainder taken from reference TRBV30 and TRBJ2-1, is SQTIHQWPATLVQPVGSPLSLECTVEGTSNPNLYWYRQAAGRGLQLLFYSVGIGQISSEVPQNLSASRPQDRQFILSSKKLLLSDSGFYLCAWSDQGFFTIFGPGTRLTVL.

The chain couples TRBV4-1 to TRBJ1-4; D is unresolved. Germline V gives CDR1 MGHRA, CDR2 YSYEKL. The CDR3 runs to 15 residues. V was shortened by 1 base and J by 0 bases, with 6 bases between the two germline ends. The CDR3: CASSQGGATNEKLFF. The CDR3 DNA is TGCGCCAGCAGCCAAGGGGGAGCAACTAATGAAAAACTGTTTTTT.

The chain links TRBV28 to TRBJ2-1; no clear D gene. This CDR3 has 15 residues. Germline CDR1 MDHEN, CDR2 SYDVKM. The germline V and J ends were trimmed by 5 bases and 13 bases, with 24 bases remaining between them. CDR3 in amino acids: CASSQIDKENLGQFF. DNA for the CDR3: TGTGCCAGCAGTCAAATCGACAAGGAAAATCTTGGACAGTTCTTC.

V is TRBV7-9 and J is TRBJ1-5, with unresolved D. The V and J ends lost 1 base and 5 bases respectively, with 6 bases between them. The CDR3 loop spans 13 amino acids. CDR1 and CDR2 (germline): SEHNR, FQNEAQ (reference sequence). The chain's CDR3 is CASSLVGDQPQHF. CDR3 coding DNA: TGTGCCAGCAGCTTAGTTGGGGATCAGCCCCAGCATTTT.